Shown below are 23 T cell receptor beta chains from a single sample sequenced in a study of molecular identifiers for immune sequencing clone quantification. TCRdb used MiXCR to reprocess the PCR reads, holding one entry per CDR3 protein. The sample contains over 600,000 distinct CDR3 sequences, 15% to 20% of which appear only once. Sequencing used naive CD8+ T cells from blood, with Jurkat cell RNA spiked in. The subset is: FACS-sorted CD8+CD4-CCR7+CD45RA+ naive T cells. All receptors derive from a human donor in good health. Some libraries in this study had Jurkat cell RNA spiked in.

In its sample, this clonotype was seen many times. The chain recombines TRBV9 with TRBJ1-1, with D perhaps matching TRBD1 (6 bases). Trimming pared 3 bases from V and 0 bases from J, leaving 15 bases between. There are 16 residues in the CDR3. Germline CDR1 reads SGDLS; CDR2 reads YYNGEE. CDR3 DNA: TGTGCCAGCAGCGGAAACGCAAGGGGGATGAACACTGAAGCTTTCTTT. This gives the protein CASSGNARGMNTEAFF.

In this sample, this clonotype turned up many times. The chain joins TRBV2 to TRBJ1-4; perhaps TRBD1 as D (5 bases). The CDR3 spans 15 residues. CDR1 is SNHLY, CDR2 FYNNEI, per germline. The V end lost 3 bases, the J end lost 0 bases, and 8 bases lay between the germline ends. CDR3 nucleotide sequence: TGTGCCAGCAGTGACGAAGGGGCAACTAATGAAAAACTGTTTTTT. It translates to CASSDEGATNEKLFF.

Here the CDR3 reads CASSLLGLAANEQFF. For the CDR3, the DNA is TGCGCCAGCAGCTTGTTGGGACTAGCGGCTAATGAGCAGTTCTTC. This chain uses TRBV5-1 with TRBJ2-1; 11 bases match TRBD2. The CDR3 is made up of 15 amino acids. Losses at the gene ends were 1 base for V and 7 bases for J; bases not matched to a gene: 4. Germline loops: CDR1 SGHRS, CDR2 YFSETQ.

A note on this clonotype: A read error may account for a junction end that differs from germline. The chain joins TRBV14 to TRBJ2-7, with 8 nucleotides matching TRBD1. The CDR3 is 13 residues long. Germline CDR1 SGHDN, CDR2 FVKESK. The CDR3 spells CTSSLTGAYEQYF. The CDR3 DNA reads TGTACCAGCAGCCTGACAGGGGCCTACGAGCAGTACTTC. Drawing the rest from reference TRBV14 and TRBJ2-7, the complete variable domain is EAGVTQFPSHSVIEKGQTVTLRCDPISGHDNLYWYRRVMGKEIKFLLHFVKESKQDESGMPNNRFLAERTGGTYSTLKVQPAELEDSGVYFCTSSLTGAYEQYFGPGTRLTVT.

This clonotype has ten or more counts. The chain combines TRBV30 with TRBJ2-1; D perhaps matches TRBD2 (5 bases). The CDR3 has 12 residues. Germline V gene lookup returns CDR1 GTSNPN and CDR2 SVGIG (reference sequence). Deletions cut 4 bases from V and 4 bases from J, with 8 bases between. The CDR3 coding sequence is TGTGCCTGGACTCGGGGATACAATGAGCAGTTCTTC. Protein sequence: CAWTRGYNEQFF.

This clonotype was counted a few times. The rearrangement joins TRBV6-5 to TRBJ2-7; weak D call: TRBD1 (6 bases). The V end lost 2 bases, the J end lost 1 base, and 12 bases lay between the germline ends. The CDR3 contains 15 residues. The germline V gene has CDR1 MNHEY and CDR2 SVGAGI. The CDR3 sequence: CASSYKDSASYEQYF. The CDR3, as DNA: TGTGCCAGCAGTTACAAGGACAGTGCTTCCTACGAGCAGTACTTC.

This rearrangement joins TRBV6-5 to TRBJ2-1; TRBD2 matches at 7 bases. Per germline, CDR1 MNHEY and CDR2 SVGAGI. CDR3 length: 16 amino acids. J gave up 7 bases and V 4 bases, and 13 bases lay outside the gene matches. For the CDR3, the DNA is TGTGCCAGCAGTTCCCCCGGGGAGGGCCCTAAGAATGAGCAGTTCTTC. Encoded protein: CASSSPGEGPKNEQFF.

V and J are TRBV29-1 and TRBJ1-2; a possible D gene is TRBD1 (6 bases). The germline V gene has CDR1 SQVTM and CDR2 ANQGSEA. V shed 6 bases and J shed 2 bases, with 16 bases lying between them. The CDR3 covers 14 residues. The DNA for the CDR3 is TGCAGCGTCGGGTTAGGGAGGGGGAACTATGGCTACACCTTC. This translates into CSVGLGRGNYGYTF.

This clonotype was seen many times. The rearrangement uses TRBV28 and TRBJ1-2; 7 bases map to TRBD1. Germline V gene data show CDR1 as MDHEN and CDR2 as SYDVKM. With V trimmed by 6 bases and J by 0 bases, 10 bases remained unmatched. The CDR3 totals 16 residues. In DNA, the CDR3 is TGTGCCAGCAGCACTCCGGGACAGACGCCTAACTATGGCTACACCTTC. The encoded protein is CASSTPGQTPNYGYTF.

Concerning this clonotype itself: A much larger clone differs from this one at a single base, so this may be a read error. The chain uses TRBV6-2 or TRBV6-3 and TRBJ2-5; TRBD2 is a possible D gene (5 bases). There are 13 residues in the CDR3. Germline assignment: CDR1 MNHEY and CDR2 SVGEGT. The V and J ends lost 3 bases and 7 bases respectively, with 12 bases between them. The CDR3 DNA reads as TGTGCCAGCAGTTATCCGGGATGGGTGACCCAGTACTTC. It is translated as CASSYPGWVTQYF.

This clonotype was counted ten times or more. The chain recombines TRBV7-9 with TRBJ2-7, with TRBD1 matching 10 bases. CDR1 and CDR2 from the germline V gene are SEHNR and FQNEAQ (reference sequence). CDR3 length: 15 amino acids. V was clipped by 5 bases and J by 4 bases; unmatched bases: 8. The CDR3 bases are TGTGCCAGCAGCCTGGGACAGGGGCTTCCGTACGAGCAGTACTTC. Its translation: CASSLGQGLPYEQYF.

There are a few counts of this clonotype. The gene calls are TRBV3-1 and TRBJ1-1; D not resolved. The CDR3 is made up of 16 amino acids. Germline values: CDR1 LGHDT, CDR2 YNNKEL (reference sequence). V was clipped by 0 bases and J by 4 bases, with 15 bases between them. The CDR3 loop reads CASSQERWGVGTEAFF. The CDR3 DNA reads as TGTGCCAGCAGCCAAGAACGGTGGGGTGTCGGCACTGAAGCTTTCTTT.

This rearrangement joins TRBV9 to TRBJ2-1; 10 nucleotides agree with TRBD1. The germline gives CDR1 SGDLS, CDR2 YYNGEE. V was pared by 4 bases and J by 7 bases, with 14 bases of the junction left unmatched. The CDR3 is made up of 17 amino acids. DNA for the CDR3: TGTGCCAGCAGCACTATGGACAGGGGGGATTTTGTGAATGAGCAGTTCTTC. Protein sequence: CASSTMDRGDFVNEQFF.

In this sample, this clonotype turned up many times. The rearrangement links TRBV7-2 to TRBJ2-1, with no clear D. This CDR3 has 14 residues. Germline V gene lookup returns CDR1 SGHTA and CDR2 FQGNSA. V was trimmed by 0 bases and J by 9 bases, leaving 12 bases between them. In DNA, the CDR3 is TGTGCCAGCAGCTTAGCCTCAAACCCCAGTGAGCAGTTCTTC. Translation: CASSLASNPSEQFF.

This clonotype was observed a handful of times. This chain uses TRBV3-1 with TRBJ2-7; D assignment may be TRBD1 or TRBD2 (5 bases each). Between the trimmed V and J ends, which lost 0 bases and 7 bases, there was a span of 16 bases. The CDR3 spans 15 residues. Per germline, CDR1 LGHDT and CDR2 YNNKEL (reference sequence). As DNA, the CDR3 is TGTGCCAGCAGCCAAGATAGTGGGGCAGGGAGAGAGCAGTACTTC. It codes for CASSQDSGAGREQYF.

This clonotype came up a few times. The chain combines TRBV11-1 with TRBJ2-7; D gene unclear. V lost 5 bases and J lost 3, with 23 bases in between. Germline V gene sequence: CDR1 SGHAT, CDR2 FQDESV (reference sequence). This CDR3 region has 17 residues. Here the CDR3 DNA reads TGTGCCAGCAGCCAGACATTATCGACATATGTCCTCTACGAGCAGTACTTC. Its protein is CASSQTLSTYVLYEQYF.

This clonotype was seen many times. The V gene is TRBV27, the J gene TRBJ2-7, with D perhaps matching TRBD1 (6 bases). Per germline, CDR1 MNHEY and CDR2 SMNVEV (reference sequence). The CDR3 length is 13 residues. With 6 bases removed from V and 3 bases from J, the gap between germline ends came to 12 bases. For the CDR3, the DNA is TGTGCCAGCAGAGACAGGAGTTACTACGAGCAGTACTTC. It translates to CASRDRSYYEQYF.

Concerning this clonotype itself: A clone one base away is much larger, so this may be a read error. The CDR3 coding sequence is TGTGCCCGCATCCCGGAGGGACTAGCGGTCGTCGGGGAGCTGTTTTTT. Amino acid sequence: CARIPEGLAVVGELFF. The chain uses TRBV7-9 and TRBJ2-2; 11 bases fit TRBD2. Unmatched junction bases numbered 15, after V lost 11 bases and J lost 7 bases. The CDR3 loop spans 16 amino acids. Looked up from germline, CDR1 is SEHNR and CDR2 is FQNEAQ (reference sequence). Looking up the rest from reference TRBV7-9 and TRBJ2-2 gives the full variable domain: DTGVSQNPRHKITKRGQNVTFRCDPISEHNRLYWYRQTLGQGPEFLTYFQNEAQLEKSRLLSDRFSAERPKGSFSTLEIQRTEQGDSAMYLCARIPEGLAVVGELFFGEGSRLTVL.

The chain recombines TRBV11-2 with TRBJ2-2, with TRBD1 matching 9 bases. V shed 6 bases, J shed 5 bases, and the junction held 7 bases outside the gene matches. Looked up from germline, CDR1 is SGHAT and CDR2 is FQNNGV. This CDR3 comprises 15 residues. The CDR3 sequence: CASSFWDRATGELFF. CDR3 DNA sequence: TGTGCCAGCAGTTTTTGGGACAGGGCGACCGGGGAGCTGTTTTTT.

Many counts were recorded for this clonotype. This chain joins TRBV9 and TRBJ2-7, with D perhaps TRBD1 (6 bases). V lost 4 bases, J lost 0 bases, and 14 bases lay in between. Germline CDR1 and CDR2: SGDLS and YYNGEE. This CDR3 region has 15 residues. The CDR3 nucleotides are TGTGCCAGCAGCATATCGACAGGACTCTCCTACGAGCAGTACTTC. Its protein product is CASSISTGLSYEQYF.

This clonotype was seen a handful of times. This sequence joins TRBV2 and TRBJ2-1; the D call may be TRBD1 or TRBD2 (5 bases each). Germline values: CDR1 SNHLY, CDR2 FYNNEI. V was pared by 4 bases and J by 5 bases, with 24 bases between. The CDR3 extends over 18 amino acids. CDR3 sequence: CASSGNEGPRAGDNEQFF. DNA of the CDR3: TGTGCCAGCAGTGGGAACGAGGGACCGAGAGCCGGAGACAATGAGCAGTTCTTC.

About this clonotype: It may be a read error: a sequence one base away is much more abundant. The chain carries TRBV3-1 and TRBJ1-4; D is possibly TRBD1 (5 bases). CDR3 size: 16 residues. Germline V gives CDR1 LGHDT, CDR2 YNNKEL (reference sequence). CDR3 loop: CASSQYPDSSNDKLFF. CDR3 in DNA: TGTGCCAGCAGCCAATATCCCGACAGTTCTAATGATAAACTGTTTTTT.

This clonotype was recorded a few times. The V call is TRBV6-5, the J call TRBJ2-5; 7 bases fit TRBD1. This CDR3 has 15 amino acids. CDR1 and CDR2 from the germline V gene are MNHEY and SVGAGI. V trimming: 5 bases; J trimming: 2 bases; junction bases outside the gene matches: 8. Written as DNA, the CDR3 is TGTGCCAGCAGTCACTGCCCGGGACAGCAAGAGACCCAGTACTTC. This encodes CASSHCPGQQETQYF.